This passage covers 16 T cell receptor beta chains from one sample sequenced in a study of T-cell memory formation after mild COVID-19. TCRdb processed the 5' RACE reads anew with MiXCR; each CDR3 protein has one entry. The repertoire consists of about 430,000 distinct CDR3 sequences, with 20% to 25% occurring once and the leading ten covering roughly 9.7%. Specimen: PBMCs or a T cell subset sorted from them (not recorded which). The source is an adult woman who had mild COVID-19 (a few samples of this study predate the infection). Cell type and time point are not known.

The chain joins TRBV27 to TRBJ2-7; 9 positions match TRBD2. Trimming at V came to 4 bases and at J to 3 bases, leaving 4 bases not matched to a gene. Germline V gene lookup returns CDR1 MNHEY and CDR2 SMNVEV (reference sequence). CDR3 length: 14 amino acids. The CDR3 loop reads CASSSASGVYEQYF. In nucleotides, the CDR3 is TGTGCCAGCAGTTCGGCTAGCGGGGTCTACGAGCAGTACTTC.

This clonotype was observed a few times. This chain joins TRBV20-1 and TRBJ1-4; no clear D. This CDR3 has 12 amino acids. V was clipped by 3 bases and J by 8 bases, with 10 bases between them. From germline, CDR1 is DFQATT and CDR2 SNEGSKA (reference sequence). CDR3 sequence (DNA): TGCAGTGCTAGGGGAATAGGGGAAAAACTGTTTTTT. This sequence encodes CSARGIGEKLFF.

The chain employs TRBV5-1 and TRBJ2-1, with D maybe TRBD2 (7 bases). Deletions cut 0 bases from V and 12 bases from J, with 22 bases between. The CDR3 spans 16 residues. Per germline, CDR1 SGHRS and CDR2 YFSETQ. In DNA, the CDR3 is TGCGCCAGCAGCTTGGCGCCGGGGGGCCTATCCCCGGGGCAGTTCTTC. This gives the protein CASSLAPGGLSPGQFF.

This clonotype came up a few times. The V and J genes are TRBV29-1 and TRBJ1-1; 8 nucleotides match TRBD1. The CDR3 has 12 amino acids. The V gene's germline CDR1 is SQVTM and CDR2 ANQGSEA. J gave up 7 bases and V 7 bases, and 8 bases lay outside the gene matches. CDR3 DNA sequence: TGCAGCGCAGGGGGCAGGACGGGTGAAGCTTTCTTT. Translated: CSAGGRTGEAFF. Complete variable domain (other parts from reference TRBV29-1 and TRBJ1-1): SAVISQKPSRDICQRGTSLTIQCQVDSQVTMMFWYRQQPGQSLTLIATANQGSEATYESGFVIDKFPISRPNLTFSTLTVSNMSPEDSSIYLCSAGGRTGEAFFGQGTRLTVV.

The rearrangement uses TRBV3-1 and TRBJ1-1; no clear D. The germline gives CDR1 LGHDT, CDR2 YNNKEL (reference sequence). The CDR3 length is 11 residues. V was pared by 2 bases and J by 5 bases, with 3 bases between. The CDR3 DNA reads TGTGCCAGCAGCCAAAAGACTGAAGCTTTCTTT. The encoded protein is CASSQKTEAFF.

The chain couples TRBV5-6 to TRBJ1-6, with D uncertain. The V end lost 0 bases, the J end lost 9 bases, and 7 bases lay between the germline ends. Per the germline V gene, CDR1 is SGHDT and CDR2 is YYEEEE. This CDR3 is 13 amino acids long. Here the CDR3 reads CASSLGRISPLHF. Written as DNA, the CDR3 is TGTGCCAGCAGCTTGGGTAGGATTTCACCCCTCCACTTT.

This clonotype was observed at least ten times. V gene TRBV12-3 or TRBV12-4 combines with J gene TRBJ2-3, with 10 bases matching TRBD2. V shed 6 bases and J 2 bases; nucleotides not matched to a gene: 5. This CDR3 is built from 15 residues. The CDR3 loop is CASSPSGGVTDTQYF. The CDR3 DNA reads TGTGCCAGCAGCCCAAGCGGGGGGGTCACAGATACGCAGTATTTT.

This clonotype was seen more than once but under ten times. Written as DNA, the CDR3 is TGTGCCAGCAGTGAATACCCTAGCGGGAAAACCGCCTACAATGAGCAGTTCTTC. It is translated as CASSEYPSGKTAYNEQFF. The chain recombines TRBV25-1 with TRBJ2-1; 9 bases are a match to TRBD2. The CDR3 is 18 residues long. J gave up 2 bases and V 0 bases, and 8 bases lay outside the gene matches. Germline V gene data show CDR1 as MGHDK and CDR2 as SYGVNS.

This clonotype has a handful of counts. The chain uses TRBV4-1 and TRBJ2-7; no clear D gene. Deletions cut 4 bases from V and 6 bases from J, with 16 bases between. The CDR3 has 14 residues. Germline lookup yields CDR1 MGHRA and CDR2 YSYEKL. The CDR3 DNA sequence: TGCGCCAGCAGCCGGGAACAAGAATGGGGCGAGCAGTACTTC. This sequence encodes CASSREQEWGEQYF.

The chain employs TRBV20-1 and TRBJ1-2; TRBD1 matches 9 bases. Germline CDR1 DFQATT, CDR2 SNEGSKA (reference sequence). The trim removed 5 bases at V and 5 bases at J, leaving 15 bases unmatched. The length of the CDR3 is 16 residues. Here the CDR3 DNA reads TGCAGTGCTGGCCGGGACAGGGTTTGGAAGGGATATGGCTACACCTTC. Translation: CSAGRDRVWKGYGYTF.

The gene calls are TRBV10-3 and TRBJ1-2; D ambiguous. V gave up 2 bases and J gave up 1 base, with 11 bases separating them. Germline V gene lookup returns CDR1 ENHRY and CDR2 SYGVKD. This CDR3 region has 15 residues. CDR3 residues: CAISEALGINYGYTF. The CDR3 coding sequence is TGTGCCATCAGTGAGGCCCTAGGTATTAACTATGGCTACACCTTC.

This chain's CDR3 is CASSRTKGGGTEAFF. CDR3 bases: TGTGCCAGCAGTCGGACAAAGGGGGGAGGGACTGAAGCTTTCTTT. The chain recombines TRBV12-3 or TRBV12-4 with TRBJ1-1, with D perhaps TRBD1 (6 bases). The V and J ends lost 5 bases and 5 bases respectively, with 18 bases between them. The CDR3 is 15 amino acids.

The chain has TRBV6-5 and TRBJ2-5, with 9 positions matching TRBD2. This CDR3 region has 19 residues. Trimming at V came to 0 bases and at J to 2 bases, leaving 13 bases not matched to a gene. Per the germline V gene, CDR1 is MNHEY and CDR2 is SVGAGI. In DNA, the CDR3 is TGTGCCAGCAGTTACTCCGTCGGGACTAGCTCCCCGGGGCAAGAGACCCAGTACTTC. Its translation is CASSYSVGTSSPGQETQYF.

This clonotype showed up just a few times. This chain uses TRBV20-1 with TRBJ2-3, with D perhaps matching TRBD2 (5 bases). The CDR3 covers 12 residues. V was cut by 5 bases and J by 6 bases, with 12 bases left in between. Germline V gene lookup returns CDR1 DFQATT and CDR2 SNEGSKA (reference sequence). CDR3 loop: CSAGRERDTQYF. DNA for the CDR3: TGCAGTGCTGGTCGGGAAAGGGATACGCAGTATTTT.

The chain uses TRBV7-8 and TRBJ2-3, with D possibly being TRBD1 or TRBD2 (5 bases each). Germline CDR1 and CDR2: SGHVS and FQNEAQ. The germline V and J ends were trimmed by 4 bases and 3 bases, with 17 bases remaining between them. This CDR3 comprises 16 residues. CDR3 in DNA: TGTGCCAGCAGCTCCGGGACCAGTATGGGGACAGATACGCAGTATTTT. Amino acid sequence: CASSSGTSMGTDTQYF. Looking up the rest from reference TRBV7-8 and TRBJ2-3 gives the full variable domain: GAGVSQSPRYKVAKRGQDVALRCDPISGHVSLFWYQQALGQGPEFLTYFQNEAQLDKSGLPSDRFFAERPEGSVSTLKIQRTQQEDSAVYLCASSSGTSMGTDTQYFGPGTRLTVL.

This clonotype was detected only a few times. The rearrangement links TRBV23-1 to TRBJ1-5; a weak D match, TRBD1 (5 bases). TRBV23-1 is annotated as an ORF whose role is uncertain. The CDR3 is 16 amino acids. Between the trimmed V and J ends, which lost 4 bases and 1 base, there was a span of 14 bases. The CDR3 DNA follows: TGCGCCAGCAGTCTACGGGGCAGAGGGAGCAATCAGCCCCAGCATTTT. The encoded protein is CASSLRGRGSNQPQHF.